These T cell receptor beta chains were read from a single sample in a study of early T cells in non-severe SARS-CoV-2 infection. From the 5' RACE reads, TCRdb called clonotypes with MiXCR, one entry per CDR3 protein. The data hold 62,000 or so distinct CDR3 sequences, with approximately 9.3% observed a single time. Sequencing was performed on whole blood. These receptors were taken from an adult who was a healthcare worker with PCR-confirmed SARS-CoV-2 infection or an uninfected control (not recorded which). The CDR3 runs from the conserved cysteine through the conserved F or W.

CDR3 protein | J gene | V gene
CASSFRHSGYTF | TRBJ1-2 | TRBV7-9
CATSPGEVKDTQYF | TRBJ2-3 | TRBV24-1
CATQGTPNYGYTF | TRBJ1-2 | TRBV10-3
CASSLGLANNEQFF | TRBJ2-1 | TRBV5-4
CASIKLQSDTQYF | TRBJ2-3 | TRBV11-2
CASSTRQGAGSPLHF | TRBJ1-6 | TRBV9
CAISADREQFF | TRBJ2-1 | TRBV10-3
CASSPMTSGFNNEQFF | TRBJ2-1 | TRBV18
CSARDRTGKGAGNTIYF | TRBJ1-3 | TRBV20-1
CASSEARTKVLNTEAFF | TRBJ1-1 | TRBV12-3/TRBV12-4
CASSLSPQAGELFF | TRBJ2-2 | TRBV7-2
CASSLQGADNEQFF | TRBJ2-1 | TRBV7-9
CASSPTGGSGGYTF | TRBJ1-2 | TRBV12-3/TRBV12-4
CATSDRQYPSSYNEQFF | TRBJ2-1 | TRBV24-1
CASSYLAENLKETQYF | TRBJ2-5 | TRBV7-6